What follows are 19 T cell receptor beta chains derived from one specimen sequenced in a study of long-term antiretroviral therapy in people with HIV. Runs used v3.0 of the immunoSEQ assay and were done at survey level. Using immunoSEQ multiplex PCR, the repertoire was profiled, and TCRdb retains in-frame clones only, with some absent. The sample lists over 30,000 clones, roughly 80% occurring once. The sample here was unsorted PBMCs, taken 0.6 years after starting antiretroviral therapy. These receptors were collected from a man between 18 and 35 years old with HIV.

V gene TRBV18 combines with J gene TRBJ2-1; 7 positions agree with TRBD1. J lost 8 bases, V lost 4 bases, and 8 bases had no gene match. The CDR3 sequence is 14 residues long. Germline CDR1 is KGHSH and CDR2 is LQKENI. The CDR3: CASSRDRVSDEQFF. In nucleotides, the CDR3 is TGTGCCAGCTCACGAGACAGGGTGTCCGATGAGCAGTTCTTC.

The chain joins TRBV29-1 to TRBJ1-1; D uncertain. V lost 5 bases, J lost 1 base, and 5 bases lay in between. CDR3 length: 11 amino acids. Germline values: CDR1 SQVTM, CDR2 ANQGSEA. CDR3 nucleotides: TGCAGCGTTCTAACGAACACTGAAGCTTTCTTT. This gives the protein CSVLTNTEAFF.

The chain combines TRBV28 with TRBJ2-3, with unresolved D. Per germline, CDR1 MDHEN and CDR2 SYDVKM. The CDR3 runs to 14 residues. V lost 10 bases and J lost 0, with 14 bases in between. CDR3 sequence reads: CATTIIRSTDTQYF. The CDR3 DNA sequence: TGTGCCACCACTATTATACGGAGCACAGATACGCAGTATTTT.

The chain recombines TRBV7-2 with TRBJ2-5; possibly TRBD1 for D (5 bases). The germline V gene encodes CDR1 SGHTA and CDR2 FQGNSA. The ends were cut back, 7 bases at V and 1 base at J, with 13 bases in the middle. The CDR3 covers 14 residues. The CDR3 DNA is TGTGCCAGCACAGGGTATTCGGGCCAAGAGACCCAGTACTTC. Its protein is CASTGYSGQETQYF.

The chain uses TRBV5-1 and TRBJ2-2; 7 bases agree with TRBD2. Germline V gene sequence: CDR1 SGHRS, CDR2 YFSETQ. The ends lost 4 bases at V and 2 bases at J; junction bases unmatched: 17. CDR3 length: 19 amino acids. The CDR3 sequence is CASSPLSVRLAENTGELFF. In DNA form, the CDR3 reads TGCGCCAGCAGCCCCCTATCTGTCAGACTAGCAGAAAACACCGGGGAGCTGTTTTTT.

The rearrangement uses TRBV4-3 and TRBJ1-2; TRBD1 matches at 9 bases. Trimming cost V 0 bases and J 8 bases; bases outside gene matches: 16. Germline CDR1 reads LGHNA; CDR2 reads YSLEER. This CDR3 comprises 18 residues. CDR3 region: CASSQELGRQGGLDGYTF. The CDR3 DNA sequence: TGCGCCAGCAGCCAAGAACTTGGACGACAGGGGGGATTAGACGGCTACACCTTC.

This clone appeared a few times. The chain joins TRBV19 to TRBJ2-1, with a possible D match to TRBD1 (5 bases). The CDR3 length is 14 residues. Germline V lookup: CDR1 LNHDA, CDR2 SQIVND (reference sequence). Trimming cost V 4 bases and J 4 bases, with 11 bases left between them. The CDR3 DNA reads TGTGCCAGTAGTAATTGGGCAGGGTACAATGAGCAGTTCTTC. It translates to CASSNWAGYNEQFF.

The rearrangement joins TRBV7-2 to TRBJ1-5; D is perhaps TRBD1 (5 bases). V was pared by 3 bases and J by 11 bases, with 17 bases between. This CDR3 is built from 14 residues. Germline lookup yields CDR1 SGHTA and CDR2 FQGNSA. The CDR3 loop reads CASSLRDLQSTQHF. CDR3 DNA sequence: TGTGCCAGCAGCTTGAGGGACTTGCAATCAACCCAGCATTTT.

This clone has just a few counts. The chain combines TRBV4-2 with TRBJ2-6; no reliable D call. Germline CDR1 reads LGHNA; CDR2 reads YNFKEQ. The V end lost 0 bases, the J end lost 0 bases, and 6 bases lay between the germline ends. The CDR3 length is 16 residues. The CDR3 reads CASSQEGNSGANVLTF. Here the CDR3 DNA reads TGTGCCAGCAGCCAAGAAGGTAACTCTGGGGCCAACGTCCTGACTTTC.

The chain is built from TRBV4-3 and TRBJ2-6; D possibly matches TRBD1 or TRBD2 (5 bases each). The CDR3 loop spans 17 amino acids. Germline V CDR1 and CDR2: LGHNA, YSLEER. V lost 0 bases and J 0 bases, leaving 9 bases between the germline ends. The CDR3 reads CASSQDGDGSGANVLTF. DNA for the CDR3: TGCGCCAGCAGCCAAGATGGGGACGGCTCTGGGGCCAACGTCCTGACTTTC.

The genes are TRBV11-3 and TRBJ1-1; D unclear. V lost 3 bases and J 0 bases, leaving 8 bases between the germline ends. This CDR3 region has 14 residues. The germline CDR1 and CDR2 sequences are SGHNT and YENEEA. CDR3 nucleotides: TGTGCCAGCAGCTTGCGAGGAATGAACACTGAAGCTTTCTTT. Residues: CASSLRGMNTEAFF.

The CDR3 reads CASSPPGVSGANVLTF. In DNA form, the CDR3 reads TGTGCCAGCTCACCACCGGGGGTATCGGGGGCCAACGTCCTGACTTTC. This rearrangement joins TRBV18 to TRBJ2-6, with D perhaps given as TRBD1 or TRBD2 (5 bases each). V lost 0 bases and J 4 bases, leaving 10 bases between the germline ends. The CDR3 extends over 16 amino acids. Looked up from germline, CDR1 is KGHSH and CDR2 is LQKENI.

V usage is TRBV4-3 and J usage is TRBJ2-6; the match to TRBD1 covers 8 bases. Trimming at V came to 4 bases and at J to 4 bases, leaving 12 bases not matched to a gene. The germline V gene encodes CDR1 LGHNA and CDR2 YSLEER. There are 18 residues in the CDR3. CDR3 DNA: TGCGCCAGCAGCCGACTACAGGGGGGTCGGACCGGGGCCAACGTCCTGACTTTC. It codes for CASSRLQGGRTGANVLTF.

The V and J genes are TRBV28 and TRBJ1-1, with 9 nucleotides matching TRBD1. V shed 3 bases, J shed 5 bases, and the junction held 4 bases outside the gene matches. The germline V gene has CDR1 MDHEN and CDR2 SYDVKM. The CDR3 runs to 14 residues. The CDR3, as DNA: TGTGCCAGCAGTTTTGACAGGGGGAGTACTGAAGCTTTCTTT. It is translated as CASSFDRGSTEAFF.

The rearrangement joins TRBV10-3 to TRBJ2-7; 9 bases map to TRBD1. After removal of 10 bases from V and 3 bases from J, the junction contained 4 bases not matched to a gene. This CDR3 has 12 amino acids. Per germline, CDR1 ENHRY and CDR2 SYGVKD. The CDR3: CATEDRGYEQYF. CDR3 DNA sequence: TGTGCCACGGAGGACAGGGGCTACGAGCAGTACTTC.

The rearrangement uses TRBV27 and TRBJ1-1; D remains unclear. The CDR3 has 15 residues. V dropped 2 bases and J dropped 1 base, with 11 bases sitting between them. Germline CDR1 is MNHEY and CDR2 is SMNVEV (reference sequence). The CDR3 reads CASSLRRSSNTEAFF. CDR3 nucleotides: TGTGCCAGCAGTTTAAGGCGCAGCTCGAACACTGAAGCTTTCTTT.

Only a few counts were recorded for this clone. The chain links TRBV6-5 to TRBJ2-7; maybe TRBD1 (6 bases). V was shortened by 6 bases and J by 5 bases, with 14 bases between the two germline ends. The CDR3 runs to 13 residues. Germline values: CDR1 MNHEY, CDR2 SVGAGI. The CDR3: CASRRDNLHEQYF. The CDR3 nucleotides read TGTGCCAGCAGAAGGGACAATCTCCACGAGCAGTACTTC.

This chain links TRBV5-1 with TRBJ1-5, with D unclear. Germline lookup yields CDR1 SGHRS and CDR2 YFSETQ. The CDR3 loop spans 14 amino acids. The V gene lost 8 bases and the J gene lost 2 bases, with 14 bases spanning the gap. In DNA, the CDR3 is TGCGCCAGAGGCCTTCCCATCGGCAATCAGCCCCAGCATTTT. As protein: CARGLPIGNQPQHF.

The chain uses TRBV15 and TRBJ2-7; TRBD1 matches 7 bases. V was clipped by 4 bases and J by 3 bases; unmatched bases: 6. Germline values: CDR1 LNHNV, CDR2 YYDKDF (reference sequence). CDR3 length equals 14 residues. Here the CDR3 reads CATSTRQGSYEQYF. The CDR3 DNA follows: TGTGCCACCAGCACACGACAGGGAAGCTACGAGCAGTACTTC.